These 30 T cell receptor beta chains were sequenced from one sample in a study of beta chain features in type 1 diabetes. Study results and limitations: In every one of the four CD4+ subsets, TCRB CDR3s were moderately but significantly shorter in Type 1 diabetes patients.

The antigens these receptors bind are not known. Investigators reverse transcribed all isolated RNA, so they sequenced expressed TCRB transcripts. This table comes from immunoSEQ multiplex PCR, and its TCRdb copy is limited to in-frame clones, with some not included. The table has a few hundred thousand clones, about 14% seen once; the top ten hold about 0.016%. Input material: naive CD4+ T cells from blood. Receptors originate from a woman aged 18-29 years with type 1 diabetes.

V usage is TRBV5-1 and J usage is TRBJ1-2, with D tentatively TRBD1 (5 bases). The ends were cut back, 0 bases at V and 2 bases at J, with 11 bases in the middle. The V gene's germline CDR1 is SGHRS and CDR2 YFSETQ. CDR3 size: 15 residues. The chain's CDR3 is CASSLVGGANYGYTF. The CDR3 DNA reads TGCGCCAGCAGCTTGGTCGGGGGTGCAAACTATGGCTACACCTTC.

This chain uses TRBV30 with TRBJ1-4; no reliable D call. Trimming pared 2 bases from V and 6 bases from J, leaving 7 bases between. CDR1 is GTSNPN, CDR2 SVGIG, per germline (reference sequence). The CDR3 length is 12 residues. Here the CDR3 reads CAWSYTDEKLFF. Written as DNA, the CDR3 is TGTGCCTGGAGTTATACGGATGAAAAACTGTTTTTT.

The rearrangement joins TRBV30 to TRBJ1-4; D remains unclear. CDR1 is GTSNPN, CDR2 SVGIG, per germline (reference sequence). This CDR3 has 13 residues. The V gene lost 2 bases and the J gene lost 3 bases, with 7 bases spanning the gap. DNA of the CDR3: TGTGCCTGGAGTTGGGCAGCTAATGAAAAACTGTTTTTT. This sequence encodes CAWSWAANEKLFF.

As regards this clone: The same CDR3 arises from other DNA sequences in this sample as well. This chain uses TRBV5-1 with TRBJ2-1, with 7 nucleotides matching TRBD1. The germline gives CDR1 SGHRS, CDR2 YFSETQ. The V segment lost 3 bases and the J segment 4 bases; nucleotides outside the gene matches: 4. CDR3 length: 14 residues. In DNA form, the CDR3 reads TGCGCCAGCAGCTCGGGACAGTCGTACAATGAGCAGTTCTTC. This codes for CASSSGQSYNEQFF.

The chain joins TRBV27 to TRBJ2-7, with 7 positions matching TRBD1. This CDR3 spans 15 amino acids. V was pared by 4 bases and J by 2 bases, with 8 bases of the junction left unmatched. Germline V gene data show CDR1 as MNHEY and CDR2 as SMNVEV (reference sequence). The CDR3 region is CASSSTGTDPYEQYF. The CDR3 nucleotides read TGTGCCAGCAGTTCCACCGGGACAGACCCCTACGAGCAGTACTTC.

The chain carries TRBV5-4 and TRBJ2-7; 10 bases match TRBD2. The V gene end was trimmed by 3 bases and the J gene end by 3 bases; junction bases not matched to a gene: 6. The CDR3 totals 15 residues. Per the germline V gene, CDR1 is SGHNT and CDR2 is YYREEE (reference sequence). Here the CDR3 reads CASSSPLAGVYEQYF. The CDR3 nucleotides read TGTGCCAGCAGCTCTCCCCTAGCGGGAGTCTACGAGCAGTACTTC.

This clone was detected a few times. The rearrangement uses TRBV7-9 and TRBJ2-3, with D maybe TRBD2 (6 bases). The CDR3 has 16 residues. Trimming stripped 4 bases from V and 1 base from J, with 15 bases between. The germline CDR1 and CDR2 sequences are SEHNR and FQNEAQ (reference sequence). This chain's CDR3 is CASSSGGPGGTDTQYF. The CDR3 DNA is TGTGCCAGCAGCTCAGGAGGGCCTGGAGGCACAGATACGCAGTATTTT.

A few counts support this clone. This chain's CDR3 is CASSRGVETQYF. The CDR3 DNA is TGTGCCAGCAGTAGAGGCGTAGAGACCCAGTACTTC. The V and J genes are TRBV28 and TRBJ2-5; D is unclear. The CDR3 sequence is 12 residues long. The germline V and J ends were trimmed by 5 bases and 4 bases, with 8 bases remaining between them. Germline values: CDR1 MDHEN, CDR2 SYDVKM.

There are many counts of this clone. The DNA for the CDR3 is TGCGCCAGCAGTCAAGAGAGAGATACGCAGTATTTT. Its translation is CASSQERDTQYF. The chain joins TRBV23-1 to TRBJ2-3; D is undetermined. TRBV23-1 is flagged as an ORF with uncertain function. V was pared by 2 bases and J by 5 bases, with 5 bases between. The CDR3 has 12 amino acids.

This clone appeared a few times. V is TRBV5-1 and J is TRBJ1-1; D remains unclear. CDR1 and CDR2 (germline): SGHRS, YFSETQ. The ends were cut back, 0 bases at V and 7 bases at J, with 13 bases in the middle. The CDR3 is made up of 14 amino acids. The CDR3 spells CASSLDLNGGEAFF. CDR3 in DNA: TGCGCCAGCAGCTTGGACCTAAACGGAGGTGAAGCTTTCTTT.

The chain has TRBV18 and TRBJ2-4; possibly TRBD1 for D (5 bases). Germline CDR1 and CDR2: KGHSH and LQKENI. Trimming took 2 bases from V and 0 from J, leaving 14 bases between them. This CDR3 is built from 17 residues. DNA of the CDR3: TGTGCCAGCTCACCAACAGGCTCTGGCACAGCCAAAAACATTCAGTACTTC. This gives the protein CASSPTGSGTAKNIQYF.

This sequence joins TRBV5-1 and TRBJ2-5, with a tentative D call TRBD1 (6 bases). The germline gives CDR1 SGHRS, CDR2 YFSETQ. The CDR3 loop spans 16 amino acids. V was pared by 4 bases and J by 4 bases, with 20 bases between. Here the CDR3 DNA reads TGCGCCAGCAGCCCAGGAGGCCAGGGGATCAGAGAGACCCAGTACTTC. Translation gives CASSPGGQGIRETQYF.

The chain combines TRBV30 with TRBJ1-2; 7 positions match TRBD1. V shed 4 bases and J 5 bases; nucleotides not matched to a gene: 4. CDR1 and CDR2 (germline): GTSNPN, SVGIG (reference sequence). The CDR3 covers 12 residues. CDR3 amino acids: CAWTGTVYGYTF. The CDR3 nucleotides are TGTGCCTGGACCGGGACAGTATATGGCTACACCTTC.

V gene TRBV19 combines with J gene TRBJ1-5; perhaps TRBD1 as D (5 bases). The CDR3 totals 16 residues. Trimming took off 7 bases at V and 0 bases at J, with 16 bases between the two ends. Germline loops: CDR1 LNHDA, CDR2 SQIVND (reference sequence). Written as DNA, the CDR3 is TGTGCCAGTACGGGTCGGTGGGGCTATAGCAATCAGCCCCAGCATTTT. This gives the protein CASTGRWGYSNQPQHF.

V and J are TRBV29-1 and TRBJ1-4; D remains unclear. The germline V and J ends were trimmed by 4 bases and 6 bases, with 18 bases remaining between them. The length of the CDR3 is 15 residues. Germline V lookup: CDR1 SQVTM, CDR2 ANQGSEA. CDR3 coding DNA: TGCAGCGTTGCCCCCTTCGCTGGCCGGGATGAAAAACTGTTTTTT. Encoded protein: CSVAPFAGRDEKLFF. Full variable domain (missing parts from reference TRBV29-1 and TRBJ1-4): SAVISQKPSRDICQRGTSLTIQCQVDSQVTMMFWYRQQPGQSLTLIATANQGSEATYESGFVIDKFPISRPNLTFSTLTVSNMSPEDSSIYLCSVAPFAGRDEKLFFGSGTQLSVL.

This clone appeared once. The genes are TRBV18 and TRBJ2-1; D is unresolved. CDR3 length: 16 residues. Trimming left V 0 bases short and J 13 bases short, with 22 bases between. Germline V gene data show CDR1 as KGHSH and CDR2 as LQKENI. The CDR3 DNA reads TGTGCCAGCTCACCACCCGGAGTCTTGTTGTCGGGTTATCAGTTCTTC. Its protein is CASSPPGVLLSGYQFF.

The chain is built from TRBV5-1 and TRBJ2-6; 7 bases are a match to TRBD1. This CDR3 is 18 amino acids long. Trimming took 1 base from V and 3 from J; bases not matched to a gene: 10. CDR1 is SGHRS and CDR2 is YFSETQ in the germline V gene. The CDR3 spells CASSLTTDRESGANVLTF. Written as DNA, the CDR3 is TGCGCCAGCAGCTTGACCACCGACAGGGAAAGTGGGGCCAACGTCCTGACTTTC.

This clone was recorded a few times. This chain uses TRBV19 with TRBJ2-5; 8 positions match TRBD2. The length of the CDR3 is 15 residues. J was trimmed by 5 bases and V by 3 bases; bases with no gene match: 8. Germline CDR1 and CDR2: LNHDA and SQIVND (reference sequence). CDR3 nucleotide sequence: TGTGCCAGTAGTATTCGGGGGGGGACGGGGGAGACCCAGTACTTC. It translates to CASSIRGGTGETQYF. Variable domain in full (rest from reference TRBV19 and TRBJ2-5): DGGITQSPKYLFRKEGQNVTLSCEQNLNHDAMYWYRQDPGQGLRLIYYSQIVNDFQKGDIAEGYSVSREKKESFPLTVTSAQKNPTAFYLCASSIRGGTGETQYFGPGTRLLVL.

This clone appeared a few times. The CDR3 region has the DNA TGTGCCAGCAGCTTGACAGGGACCTACGAGCAGTACTTC. Its translation: CASSLTGTYEQYF. The gene calls are TRBV5-6 and TRBJ2-7, with a possible D match to TRBD1 (6 bases). Looked up from germline, CDR1 is SGHDT and CDR2 is YYEEEE. Trimming left V 1 base short and J 2 bases short, with 7 bases between. This CDR3 comprises 13 residues.

This clone occurred a few times. The chain links TRBV11-2 to TRBJ1-4; D call uncertain. This CDR3 spans 15 amino acids. Germline V lookup: CDR1 SGHAT, CDR2 FQNNGV. V was trimmed by 2 bases and J by 4 bases, leaving 11 bases between them. CDR3 residues: CASSLLKADNEKLFF. CDR3 bases: TGTGCCAGCAGCTTACTGAAAGCCGATAATGAAAAACTGTTTTTT. Drawing the rest from reference TRBV11-2 and TRBJ1-4, the complete variable domain is EAGVAQSPRYKIIEKRQSVAFWCNPISGHATLYWYQQILGQGPKLLIQFQNNGVVDDSQLPKDRFSAERLKGVDSTLKIQPAKLEDSAVYLCASSLLKADNEKLFFGSGTQLSVL.

With regard to this clone: The sample contains more than one DNA sequence encoding this CDR3. The chain carries TRBV5-1 and TRBJ2-7; the D is unclear. The V end was cut by 0 bases, the J end by 3 bases, with 4 bases between. CDR3 length: 12 amino acids. CDR1 and CDR2 (germline): SGHRS, YFSETQ. The CDR3 spells CASSLGGYEQYF. CDR3 bases: TGCGCCAGCAGCTTGGGAGGCTACGAGCAGTACTTC.

This clone was seen only a few times. The chain joins TRBV18 to TRBJ1-1; D unresolved. V gave up 2 bases and J gave up 4 bases, with 14 bases separating them. Germline V gene sequence: CDR1 KGHSH, CDR2 LQKENI. There are 15 residues in the CDR3. The CDR3 sequence: CASSPSNGMVTEAFF. The CDR3 bases are TGTGCCAGCTCACCATCAAACGGGATGGTCACTGAAGCTTTCTTT.

This clone was observed a few times. The V call is TRBV6-5, the J call TRBJ2-3; weak D call: TRBD2 (5 bases). Germline V gives CDR1 MNHEY, CDR2 SVGAGI. V dropped 5 bases and J dropped 3 bases, with 12 bases sitting between them. This CDR3 comprises 14 residues. CDR3 sequence: CASSPRSGTDTQYF. The CDR3 DNA reads as TGTGCCAGCAGTCCGAGGAGCGGTACAGATACGCAGTATTTT.

The rearrangement uses TRBV7-6 and TRBJ2-7; a weak D match, TRBD2 (6 bases). Germline CDR1 reads SGHVS; CDR2 reads FNYEAQ. The CDR3 is made up of 13 amino acids. V dropped 1 base and J dropped 6 bases, with 10 bases sitting between them. CDR3 coding DNA: TGTGCCAGCAGCTTAGGTGGGACTCTCGAGCAGTACGTC. This gives the protein CASSLGGTLEQYV.

This chain uses TRBV11-2 with TRBJ2-3; tentatively, D is TRBD1 (6 bases). In germline, CDR1 is SGHAT, CDR2 FQNNGV. Trimming stripped 6 bases from V and 5 bases from J, with 15 bases between. This CDR3 is 14 amino acids long. CDR3 sequence reads: CASSSQGIIDTQYF. The CDR3 nucleotides read TGTGCCAGCAGTTCCCAGGGGATCATAGATACGCAGTATTTT.

The CDR3 DNA is TGTGCCAGCAGCTCCTACCGGGCTAGCGGCCGTCAACTCTCCTACAATGAGCAGTTCTTC. Its protein is CASSSYRASGRQLSYNEQFF. V gene TRBV7-8 combines with J gene TRBJ2-1; 7 positions agree with TRBD2. Germline V gene lookup returns CDR1 SGHVS and CDR2 FQNEAQ. J lost 0 bases, V lost 4 bases, and 18 bases had no gene match. The CDR3 spans 20 residues.

Here the CDR3 reads CAWSVGDRVYEQYF. Here the CDR3 DNA reads TGTGCCTGGAGTGTTGGGGACAGGGTCTACGAGCAGTACTTC. This chain links TRBV30 with TRBJ2-7; TRBD1 agrees at 9 bases. Germline loops: CDR1 GTSNPN, CDR2 SVGIG (reference sequence). The CDR3 is made up of 14 amino acids. Trimming removed 0 bases from V and 3 bases from J; junction bases left unmatched: 3.

This clone occurred many times. The chain employs TRBV7-2 and TRBJ2-7, with D maybe TRBD1 (7 bases). The CDR3 has 14 amino acids. Germline-derived CDR1 and CDR2 are SGHTA and FQGNSA. V shed 6 bases and J shed 0 bases, with 12 bases lying between them. As DNA, the CDR3 is TGTGCCAGCAGTACCCAGGGGGGCTCCTACGAGCAGTACTTC. It yields the protein CASSTQGGSYEQYF.

The chain links TRBV5-6 to TRBJ2-1; D is perhaps TRBD1 (5 bases). V lost 4 bases and J 12 bases, leaving 23 bases between the germline ends. The CDR3 contains 15 residues. Germline lookup yields CDR1 SGHDT and CDR2 YYEEEE. The CDR3 sequence is CASSPRRGAKVAQFF. The CDR3, as DNA: TGTGCCAGCAGCCCCCGAAGGGGTGCTAAAGTGGCGCAGTTCTTC.

There are a few counts of this clone. Other DNA sequences in the same sample also yield this CDR3. This rearrangement joins TRBV7-9 to TRBJ2-1, with 9 bases that match TRBD2. V lost 0 bases, J lost 2 bases, and 2 bases stayed unmatched. The CDR3 is 16 amino acids. The germline CDR1 and CDR2 sequences are SEHNR and FQNEAQ (reference sequence). The CDR3, as DNA: TGTGCCAGCAGCTTAGCTGGCGGGAGGGCCTACAATGAGCAGTTCTTC. Amino acids: CASSLAGGRAYNEQFF.